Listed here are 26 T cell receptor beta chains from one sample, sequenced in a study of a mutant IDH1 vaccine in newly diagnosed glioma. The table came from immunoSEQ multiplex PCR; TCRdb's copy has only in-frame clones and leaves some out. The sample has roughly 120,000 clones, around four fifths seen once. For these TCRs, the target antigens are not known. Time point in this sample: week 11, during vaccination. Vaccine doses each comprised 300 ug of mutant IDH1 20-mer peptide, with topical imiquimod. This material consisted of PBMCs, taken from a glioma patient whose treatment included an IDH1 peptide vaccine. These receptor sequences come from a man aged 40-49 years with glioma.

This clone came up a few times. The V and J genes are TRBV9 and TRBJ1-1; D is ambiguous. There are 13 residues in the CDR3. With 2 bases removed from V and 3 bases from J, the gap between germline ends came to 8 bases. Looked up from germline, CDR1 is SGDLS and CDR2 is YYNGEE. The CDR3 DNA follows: TGTGCCAGCAGCGTTGTATCGGACACTGAAGCTTTCTTT. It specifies CASSVVSDTEAFF.

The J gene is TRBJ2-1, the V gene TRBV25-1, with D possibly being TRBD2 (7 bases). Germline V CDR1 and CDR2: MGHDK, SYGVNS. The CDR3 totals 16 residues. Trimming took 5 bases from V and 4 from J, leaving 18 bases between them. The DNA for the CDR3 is TGTGCCAGCAGTATAATGGGGGGGGGCCAATACAATGAGCAGTTCTTC. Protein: CASSIMGGGQYNEQFF.

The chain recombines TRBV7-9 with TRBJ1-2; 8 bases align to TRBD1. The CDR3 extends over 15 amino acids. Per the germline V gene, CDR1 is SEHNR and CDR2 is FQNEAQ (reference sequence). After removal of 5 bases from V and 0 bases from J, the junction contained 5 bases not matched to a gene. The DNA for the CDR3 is TGTGCCAGCAGCCGGACAGGGTCGGCTAACTATGGCTACACCTTC. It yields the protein CASSRTGSANYGYTF.

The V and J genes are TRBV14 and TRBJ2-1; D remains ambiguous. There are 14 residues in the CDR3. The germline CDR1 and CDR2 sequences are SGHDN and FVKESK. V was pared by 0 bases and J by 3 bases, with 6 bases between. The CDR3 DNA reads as TGTGCCAGCAGCCAAGATTTTTTCTACAATGAGCAGTTCTTC. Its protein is CASSQDFFYNEQFF.

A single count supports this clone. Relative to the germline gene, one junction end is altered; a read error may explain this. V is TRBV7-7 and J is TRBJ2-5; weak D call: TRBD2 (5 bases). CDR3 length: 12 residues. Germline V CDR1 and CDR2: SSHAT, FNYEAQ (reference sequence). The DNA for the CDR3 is TGTGCTAGCAGCCGGGGTTCTGAGACCCAGTACTTC. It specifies CASSRGSETQYF. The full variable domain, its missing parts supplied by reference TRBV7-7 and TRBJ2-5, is GAGVSQSPRYKVTKRGQDVTLRCDPISSHATLYWYQQALGQGPEFLTYFNYEAQPDKSGLPSDRFSAERPEGSISTLTIQRTEQRDSAMYRCASSRGSETQYFGPGTRLLVL.

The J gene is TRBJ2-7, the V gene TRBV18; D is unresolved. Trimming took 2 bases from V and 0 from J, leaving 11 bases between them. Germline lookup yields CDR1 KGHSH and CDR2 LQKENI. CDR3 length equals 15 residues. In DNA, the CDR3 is TGTGCCAGCTCACCAATCGTAGGGCCCTCCTACGAGCAGTACTTC. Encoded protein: CASSPIVGPSYEQYF. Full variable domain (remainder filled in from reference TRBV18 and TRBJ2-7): NAGVMQNPRHLVRRRGQEARLRCSPMKGHSHVYWYRQLPEEGLKFMVYLQKENIIDESGMPKERFSAEFPKEGPSILRIQQVVRGDSAAYFCASSPIVGPSYEQYFGPGTRLTVT.

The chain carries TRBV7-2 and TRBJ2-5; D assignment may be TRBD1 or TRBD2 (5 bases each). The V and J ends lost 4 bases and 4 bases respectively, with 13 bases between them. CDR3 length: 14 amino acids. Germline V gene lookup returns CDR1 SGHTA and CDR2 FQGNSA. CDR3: CASSSQRGTETQYF. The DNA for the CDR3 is TGTGCCAGCAGCTCCCAAAGAGGGACAGAGACCCAGTACTTC.

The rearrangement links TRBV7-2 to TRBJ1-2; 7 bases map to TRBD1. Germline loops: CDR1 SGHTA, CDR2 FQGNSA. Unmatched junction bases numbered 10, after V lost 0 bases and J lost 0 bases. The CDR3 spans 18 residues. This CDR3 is CASSLAREQGKPNYGYTF. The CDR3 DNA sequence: TGTGCCAGCAGCTTAGCGCGTGAACAGGGGAAGCCTAACTATGGCTACACCTTC.

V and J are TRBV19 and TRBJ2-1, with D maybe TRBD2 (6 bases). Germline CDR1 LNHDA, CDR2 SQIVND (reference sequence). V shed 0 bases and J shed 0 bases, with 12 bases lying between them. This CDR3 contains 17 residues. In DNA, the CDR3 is TGTGCCAGTAGTATAGATCCTAGCGTAGGCTCCTACAATGAGCAGTTCTTC. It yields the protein CASSIDPSVGSYNEQFF.

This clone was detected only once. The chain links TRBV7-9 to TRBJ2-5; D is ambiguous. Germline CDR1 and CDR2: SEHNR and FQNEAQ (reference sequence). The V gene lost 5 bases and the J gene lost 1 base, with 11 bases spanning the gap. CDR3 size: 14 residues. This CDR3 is CASSLGQLQETQYF. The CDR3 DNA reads TGTGCCAGCAGCCTCGGGCAGCTCCAAGAGACCCAGTACTTC.

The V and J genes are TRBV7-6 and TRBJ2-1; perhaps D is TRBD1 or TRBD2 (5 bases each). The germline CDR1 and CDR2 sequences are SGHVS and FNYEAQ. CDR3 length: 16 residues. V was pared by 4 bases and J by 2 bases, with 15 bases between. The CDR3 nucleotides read TGTGCCAGCAGCTCCCATGGGGGACGACCCTACAATGAGCAGTTCTTC. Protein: CASSSHGGRPYNEQFF.

CDR3 residues: CASSPGSGIGSPLHF. CDR3 DNA sequence: TGTGCCAGCAGCCCCGGATCTGGTATAGGTTCACCCCTCCACTTT. The chain has TRBV7-2 and TRBJ1-6; D is unclear. Germline CDR1 is SGHTA and CDR2 is FQGNSA. CDR3 length: 15 residues. Trimming pared 5 bases from V and 9 bases from J, leaving 17 bases between.

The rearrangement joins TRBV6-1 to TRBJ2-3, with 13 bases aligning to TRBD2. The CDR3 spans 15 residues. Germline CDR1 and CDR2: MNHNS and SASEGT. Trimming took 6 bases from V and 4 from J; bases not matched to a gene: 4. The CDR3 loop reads CASSPLAGGADTQYF. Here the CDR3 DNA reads TGTGCCAGCAGCCCACTAGCGGGGGGGGCAGATACGCAGTATTTT.

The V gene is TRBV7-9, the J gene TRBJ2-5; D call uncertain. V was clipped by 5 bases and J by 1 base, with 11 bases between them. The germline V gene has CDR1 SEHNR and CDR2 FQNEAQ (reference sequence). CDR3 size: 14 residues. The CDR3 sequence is CASSAVYGQETQYF. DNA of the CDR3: TGTGCCAGCAGCGCGGTGTATGGCCAAGAGACCCAGTACTTC.

In DNA form, the CDR3 reads TGTGCCAGCAGTTCGAACACCGGGGAGCTGTTTTTT. This codes for CASSSNTGELFF. The chain recombines TRBV2 with TRBJ2-2; D is uncertain. Germline V lookup: CDR1 SNHLY, CDR2 FYNNEI. V was clipped by 5 bases and J by 0 bases, with 1 base between them. This CDR3 is built from 12 residues.

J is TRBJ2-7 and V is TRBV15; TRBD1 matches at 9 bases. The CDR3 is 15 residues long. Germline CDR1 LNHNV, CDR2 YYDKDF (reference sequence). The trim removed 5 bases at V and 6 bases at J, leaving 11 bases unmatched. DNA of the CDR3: TGTGCCACCAGCGTCTCCCGGGACAGGGTTAGCGAGCAGTACTTC. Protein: CATSVSRDRVSEQYF.

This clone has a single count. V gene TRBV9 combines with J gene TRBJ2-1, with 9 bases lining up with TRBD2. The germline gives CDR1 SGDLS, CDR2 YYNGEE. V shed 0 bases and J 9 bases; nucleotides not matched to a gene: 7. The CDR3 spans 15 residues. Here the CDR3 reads CASSVVAGGPGEQFF. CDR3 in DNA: TGTGCCAGCAGCGTAGTGGCGGGAGGGCCCGGTGAGCAGTTCTTC.

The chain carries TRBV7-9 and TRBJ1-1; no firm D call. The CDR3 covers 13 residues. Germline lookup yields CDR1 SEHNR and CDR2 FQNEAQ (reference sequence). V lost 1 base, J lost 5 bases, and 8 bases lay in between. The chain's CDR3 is CASSLDIGTEAFF. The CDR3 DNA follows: TGTGCCAGCAGCTTAGATATCGGGACTGAAGCTTTCTTT. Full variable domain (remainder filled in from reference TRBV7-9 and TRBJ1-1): DTGVSQNPRHKITKRGQNVTFRCDPISEHNRLYWYRQTLGQGPEFLTYFQNEAQLEKSRLLSDRFSAERPKGSFSTLEIQRTEQGDSAMYLCASSLDIGTEAFFGQGTRLTVV.

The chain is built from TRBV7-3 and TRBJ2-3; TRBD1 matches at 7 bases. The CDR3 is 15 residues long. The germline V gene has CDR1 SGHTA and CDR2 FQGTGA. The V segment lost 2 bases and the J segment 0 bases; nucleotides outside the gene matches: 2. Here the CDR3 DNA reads TGTGCCAGCAGCTTACTGGGACAGAGCACAGATACGCAGTATTTT. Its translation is CASSLLGQSTDTQYF.

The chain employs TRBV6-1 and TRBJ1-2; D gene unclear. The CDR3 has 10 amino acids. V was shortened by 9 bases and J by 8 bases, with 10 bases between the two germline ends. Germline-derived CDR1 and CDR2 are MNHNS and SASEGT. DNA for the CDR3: TGTGCCAGTTACTCATTGGGCTACACCTTC. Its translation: CASYSLGYTF.

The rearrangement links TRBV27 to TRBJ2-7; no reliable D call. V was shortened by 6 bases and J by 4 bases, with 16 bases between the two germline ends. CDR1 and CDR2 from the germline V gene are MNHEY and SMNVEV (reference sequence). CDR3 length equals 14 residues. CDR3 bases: TGTGCCAGCAGCTCATCGATTGGGAATTACGAGCAGTACTTC. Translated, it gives CASSSSIGNYEQYF.

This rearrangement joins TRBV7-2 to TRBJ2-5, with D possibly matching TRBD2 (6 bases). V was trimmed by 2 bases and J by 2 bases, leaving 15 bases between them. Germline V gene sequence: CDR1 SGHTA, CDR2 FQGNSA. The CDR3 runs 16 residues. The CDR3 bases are TGTGCCAGCAGCTTAAACGGGGGAGTAATACAAGAGACCCAGTACTTC. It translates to CASSLNGGVIQETQYF.

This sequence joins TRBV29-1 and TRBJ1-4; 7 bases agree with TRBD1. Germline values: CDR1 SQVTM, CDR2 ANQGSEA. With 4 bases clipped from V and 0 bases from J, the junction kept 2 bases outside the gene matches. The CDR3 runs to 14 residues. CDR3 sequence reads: CSVGQGATNEKLFF. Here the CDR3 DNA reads TGCAGCGTTGGCCAGGGGGCAACTAATGAAAAACTGTTTTTT.

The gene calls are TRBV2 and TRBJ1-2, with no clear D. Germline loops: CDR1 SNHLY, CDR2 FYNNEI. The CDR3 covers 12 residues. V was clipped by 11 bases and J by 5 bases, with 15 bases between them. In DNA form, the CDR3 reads TGTGCCGGCGCGGGGATAAATTATGGCTACACCTTC. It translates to CAGAGINYGYTF. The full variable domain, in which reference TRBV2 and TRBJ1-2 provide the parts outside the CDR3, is EPEVTQTPSHQVTQMGQEVILRCVPISNHLYFYWYRQILGQKVEFLVSFYNNEISEKSEIFDDQFSVERPDGSNFTLKIRSTKLEDSAMYFCAGAGINYGYTFGSGTRLTVV.

The CDR3 loop is CASSRGIGNEKLFF. CDR3 coding DNA: TGTGCCAGCAGTCGGGGGATTGGGAATGAAAAACTGTTTTTT. The J gene is TRBJ1-4, the V gene TRBV5-4; possible D gene TRBD1, 5 bases. The CDR3 is 14 amino acids. The V and J ends lost 5 bases and 5 bases respectively, with 13 bases between them. CDR1 is SGHNT, CDR2 YYREEE, per germline (reference sequence).

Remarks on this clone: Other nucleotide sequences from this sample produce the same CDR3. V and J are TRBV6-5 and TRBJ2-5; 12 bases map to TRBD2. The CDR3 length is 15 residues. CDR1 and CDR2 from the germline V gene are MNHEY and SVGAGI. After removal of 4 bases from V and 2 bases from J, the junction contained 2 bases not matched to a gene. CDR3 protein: CASSLLAGGQETQYF. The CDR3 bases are TGTGCCAGCAGTTTACTAGCGGGGGGACAAGAGACCCAGTACTTC.